This is a list of T cell receptor beta chains from one sample in a study of shared clonotypes between healthy human individuals. Sequenced by immunoSEQ multiplex PCR; TCRdb stores in-frame clones only, minus some. The table lists around 550,000 clones, 85% to 95% of them singletons. Material for sequencing was naive CD8+ T cells sorted from blood. The receptors shown here come from a woman aged 25 to 39 in good health. CDR3s leave out the opening cysteine and the closing phenylalanine or tryptophan.

13 TRBV28 ASSLPGEAAYEQY
10 TRBV13 ASFLGNTEAF
13 TRBV7-9 ASSPTMISYNEQF
14 TRBV11-3 ASSPGGVSGANVLT
13 TRBV5-4 ASSLSGSVVYEQY
15 TRBV7-2 ASTLGAFRATNYGYT
13 TRBV27 ASSLSAGYYNEQF
12 TRBV11-2 ASSLMGVQETQY
12 TRBV10-3 AIKRSGSTDTQY
13 TRBV10-3 AISESGGQGDEQY
12 TRBV2 ASSVGGVSYEQY
11 TRBV11-2 ASSPGNPYEQY
12 TRBV27 ASSLRSGNTEAF
15 TRBV9 ASSEGQGATYTGELF
12 TRBV6-5 ASSATSGLYEQY
15 TRBV19 ASSTRHRETYANEQY
12 TRBV2 ASSVRQGNNEQF
12 TRBV6-5 ASSRQGVDQPQH
10 TRBV5-5 ASRAAGNTIY
13 TRBV19 ASRSGVLLSTEAF
14 TRBV6-1 ASSERLAGGQETQY
14 TRBV4-1 ASSQDVGTINREQY
13 TRBV28 ASRRVAGVIYEQY
13 TRBV5-5 ASSLDRDHGSEQY
10 TRBV1 TSRGLAYEQY
13 TRBV5-6 ASSFLTGAYYEQY
11 TRBV19 ASSNFPNTEAF
11 TRBV5-6 ASSPGTAYGYT
12 TRBV5-8 ASSFRDTRPEAF
12 TRBV29-1 SVDGTSGPYEQY
12 TRBV4-1 ASSQDSRDRPQH
14 TRBV25-1 ASSAQLLAGQETQY
12 TRBV28 ASLSGIAGNEQF
11 TRBV13 ASSNPSDNEQF
12 TRBV29-1 SVESGTRADTQY
11 TRBV5-6 ASSLASSSPLH
12 TRBV5-4 ASTMGQGFTGYT
6 TRBV5-5 AWWCQH
13 TRBV5-4 ASSFSAGSTDTQY
13 TRBV2 ASSPSRTGKFEAF
11 TRBV6-5 ASTAHMNTEAF
13 TRBV6-4 ASSDSPYTPDTQY
12 TRBV5-6 ASSWGLAVYEQY
13 TRBV29-1 SVYEFASGRNEQF
11 TRBV5-1 ASSRDSSSRAF
13 TRBV4-2 ASSQAQTLEEKLF
12 TRBV19 ASSFQGRAYEQY
12 TRBV28 ASAGTVSNQPQH
12 TRBV28 ASSLRTVPNEQF
13 TRBV10-1 ASSGGLGDSYEQY
11 TRBV27 ASSSWGSDEQF
13 TRBV5-1 ASSLAKGTEYGYT
8 TRBV10-2 ASRGHEQY
13 TRBV27 ASSLGLPKNYEQY
16 TRBV28 ASSFSPFTGSDDYGYT
12 TRBV7-3 ASSLVAGADTQY
12 TRBV27 ASSPRDRGTEAF
13 TRBV6-1 ASRGYQGNNYGYT
15 TRBV29-1 SVEDGASGRRTYEQY
12 TRBV4-1 ASSQEGDTDTQY